Following are 28 T cell receptor beta chains from one sample sequenced in a study of T cells in Graves' hyperthyroidism and ophthalmopathy. Using RNA transcripts as the source, TCR beta CDR3 regions were amplified. When the TCR CDR3 underwent first-round RT-PCR, the HTBI primer set was used. TCRdb re-called the multiplex PCR reads with MiXCR, one entry per CDR3 protein. The profile covers 800,000 or so distinct CDR3 sequences, with 38% appearing a single time and about 9% taken by the ten largest. Sequencing used blood. The source is a man between 18 and 29 years old with Graves' hyperthyroidism.

This clonotype was detected ten times or more. The rearrangement joins TRBV19 to TRBJ1-5; no reliable D call. Germline CDR1 reads LNHDA; CDR2 reads SQIVND (reference sequence). This CDR3 is built from 15 residues. V was shortened by 10 bases and J by 4 bases, with 20 bases between the two germline ends. CDR3 nucleotide sequence: TGTGCCACCCGATGGGAAATCACCGATAATCAGCCCCAGCATTTT. Translation: CATRWEITDNQPQHF.

This clonotype was observed a handful of times. J is TRBJ2-7 and V is TRBV5-1, with 8 bases that match TRBD1. The CDR3 is made up of 16 amino acids. The germline V gene encodes CDR1 SGHRS and CDR2 YFSETQ. Trimming took 4 bases from V and 3 from J; bases not matched to a gene: 12. CDR3 sequence (DNA): TGCGCCAGCAGCCCTTCGGTGCAGGGGGCATTCTACGAGCAGTACTTC. Its translation: CASSPSVQGAFYEQYF.

The chain uses TRBV9 and TRBJ1-4; tentative D call: TRBD1 (6 bases). V lost 0 bases, J lost 3 bases, and 6 bases lay in between. The CDR3 totals 14 residues. The V gene's germline CDR1 is SGDLS and CDR2 YYNGEE. The CDR3 is CASSVAGANEKLFF. As DNA, the CDR3 is TGTGCCAGCAGCGTAGCAGGGGCTAATGAAAAACTGTTTTTT. The full variable domain, its missing parts supplied by reference TRBV9 and TRBJ1-4, is DSGVTQTPKHLITATGQRVTLRCSPRSGDLSVYWYQQSLDQGLQFLIQYYNGEERAKGNILERFSAQQFPDLHSELNLSSLELGDSALYFCASSVAGANEKLFFGSGTQLSVL.

About this clonotype: This may be a read error, as it is one base from a much larger clone. This chain connects TRBV10-3 to TRBJ2-7; TRBD2 matches 11 bases. The CDR3 has 15 amino acids. Germline CDR1 ENHRY, CDR2 SYGVKD. V gave up 5 bases and J gave up 3 bases; unmatched junction bases: 6. For the CDR3, the DNA is TGTGCCATCAGTCGTAGCGGGGGGGGCTTCTACGAGCAGTACTTC. Amino acid sequence: CAISRSGGGFYEQYF.

The V and J genes are TRBV10-2 and TRBJ1-6; D call uncertain. V was trimmed by 4 bases and J by 10 bases, leaving 11 bases between them. The CDR3 is 13 amino acids. Germline V lookup: CDR1 WSHSY, CDR2 SAAADI. As DNA, the CDR3 is TGCGCCAGCAGTGCCGACAAGGAATCACCCCTCCACTTT. Its protein product is CASSADKESPLHF.

This clonotype was picked up one time. The CDR3 spells CASSYSERNQYF. The CDR3 DNA reads as TGTGCCAGCAGTTACTCGGAGAGGAACCAGTACTTC. The chain is built from TRBV6-2 or TRBV6-3 and TRBJ2-5; D not resolved. The CDR3 length is 12 residues. Germline CDR1 and CDR2: MNHEY and SVGEGT. V was shortened by 0 bases and J by 10 bases, with 9 bases between the two germline ends.

This clonotype was recorded at least ten times. DNA for the CDR3: TGTGCCAGCAGGGAACAGGGGAGCACTGAAGCTTTCTTT. It yields the protein CASREQGSTEAFF. The chain employs TRBV2 and TRBJ1-1; 7 nucleotides agree with TRBD1. CDR1 is SNHLY and CDR2 is FYNNEI in the germline V gene. The CDR3 length is 13 residues. Unmatched junction bases numbered 5, after V lost 6 bases and J lost 4 bases.

Ten or more counts support this clonotype. This chain connects TRBV9 to TRBJ1-5, with D possibly matching TRBD1 (5 bases). Per the germline V gene, CDR1 is SGDLS and CDR2 is YYNGEE. CDR3 length: 14 residues. V was cut by 3 bases and J by 3 bases, with 10 bases left in between. This chain's CDR3 is CASSGDGYNQPQHF. In nucleotides, the CDR3 is TGTGCCAGCAGCGGGGACGGGTACAATCAGCCCCAGCATTTT.

Note on this clonotype: A much bigger clone sits one base away, suggesting this may be a read error. The genes are TRBV5-1 and TRBJ1-1; D unresolved. Trimming left V 2 bases short and J 1 base short, with 9 bases between. This CDR3 region has 14 residues. The germline CDR1 and CDR2 sequences are SGHRS and YFSETQ. The CDR3 DNA sequence: TGCGCCAGCAGCTTATCCCACACGAACACTGAAGCTTTCTTT. Translating gives CASSLSHTNTEAFF.

CDR3 in DNA: TGTGCCAGCAGTTACCTCGTGGGGAACACCGGGGAGCTGTTTTTT. Translation: CASSYLVGNTGELFF. The V and J genes are TRBV25-1 and TRBJ2-2; D unclear. The germline V gene encodes CDR1 MGHDK and CDR2 SYGVNS. This CDR3 has 15 residues. V shed 5 bases and J shed 1 base, with 11 bases lying between them.

This rearrangement joins TRBV13 to TRBJ2-5, with D hard to call. Trimming left V 5 bases short and J 2 bases short, with 15 bases between. The CDR3 length is 15 residues. CDR1 is PRHDT and CDR2 is FYEKMQ in the germline V gene (reference sequence). The CDR3 loop is CASSPSLGIQETQYF. DNA for the CDR3: TGTGCCAGCAGCCCCTCCCTAGGGATTCAAGAGACCCAGTACTTC.

In regard to this clonotype: It may be a read error: a sequence one base away is much more abundant. V is TRBV20-1 and J is TRBJ2-5; tentatively, D is TRBD2 (5 bases). This CDR3 comprises 13 residues. The germline V gene encodes CDR1 DFQATT and CDR2 SNEGSKA (reference sequence). CDR3 amino acids: CSAFAPNGETHYF. For the CDR3, the DNA is TGCAGTGCTTTTGCCCCGAACGGGGAGACCCACTACTTC.

This sequence joins TRBV10-3 and TRBJ2-7; TRBD1 aligns across 12 bases. CDR1 and CDR2 (germline): ENHRY, SYGVKD. CDR3 length equals 15 residues. With V trimmed by 0 bases and J by 7 bases, 4 bases remained unmatched. The CDR3 protein is CAISESGQGAEEQYF. CDR3 in DNA: TGTGCCATCAGTGAGTCGGGACAGGGGGCGGAGGAGCAGTACTTC.

This clonotype was found a few times. This chain uses TRBV13 with TRBJ1-1; D is perhaps TRBD1 (5 bases). Germline V gives CDR1 PRHDT, CDR2 FYEKMQ (reference sequence). The CDR3 totals 14 residues. The V end lost 5 bases, the J end lost 5 bases, and 15 bases lay between the germline ends. For the CDR3, the DNA is TGTGCCAGCAGCCTATCCGGGGCGCGGACTGAAGCTTTCTTT. It is translated as CASSLSGARTEAFF.

This clonotype occurred a few times. A read error may account for a junction end that differs from germline. CDR3 region: CASSRNTESGALNF. The CDR3 coding sequence is TGTGCCAGCAGCCGAAACACAGAATCAGGGGCGTTGAATTTT. The chain joins TRBV7-2 to TRBJ1-5; weak D call: TRBD1 (6 bases). CDR1 is SGHTA, CDR2 FQGNSA, per germline. The CDR3 runs 14 residues.

This clonotype came up once. V is TRBV29-1 and J is TRBJ2-5, with 7 bases aligning to TRBD1. V dropped 4 bases and J dropped 2; count of bases not matched to a gene: 4. The CDR3 has 13 amino acids. From germline, CDR1 is SQVTM and CDR2 ANQGSEA. CDR3 sequence: CSVVWTGQETQYF. CDR3 coding DNA: TGCAGCGTTGTGTGGACAGGTCAAGAGACCCAGTACTTC.

The sample holds many counts of this clonotype. The chain links TRBV10-3 to TRBJ2-5; D gene ambiguous. The CDR3 has 10 amino acids. V dropped 7 bases and J dropped 5 bases, with 5 bases sitting between them. Germline values: CDR1 ENHRY, CDR2 SYGVKD. The CDR3 sequence is CAIMAETQYF. DNA of the CDR3: TGTGCCATCATGGCGGAGACCCAGTACTTC.

The V gene is TRBV12-3 or TRBV12-4, the J gene TRBJ2-7, with D unclear. The CDR3 loop spans 13 amino acids. The germline V and J ends were trimmed by 0 bases and 3 bases, with 6 bases remaining between them. CDR3 DNA: TGTGCCAGCAGTTTAGCGGTTAACTACGAGCAGTACTTC. It translates to CASSLAVNYEQYF.

The sample holds many counts of this clonotype. This chain joins TRBV9 and TRBJ2-2; D gene uncertain. This CDR3 comprises 13 residues. From germline, CDR1 is SGDLS and CDR2 YYNGEE. Trimming took 3 bases from V and 9 from J, leaving 12 bases between them. CDR3 sequence (DNA): TGTGCCAGCAGCGCGACCTTACAGAGGGAGCTGTTTTTT. This encodes CASSATLQRELFF.

This sequence joins TRBV2 and TRBJ1-2, with TRBD1 as a possible D gene (6 bases). The CDR3 is 13 residues long. Germline-derived CDR1 and CDR2 are SNHLY and FYNNEI. V shed 2 bases and J shed 3 bases, with 7 bases lying between them. This CDR3 reads CASSEKGDYGYTF. In DNA form, the CDR3 reads TGTGCCAGCAGTGAAAAGGGGGACTATGGCTACACCTTC.

Worth noting for this clonotype: A read error may produce the germline difference seen at one junction end. The chain couples TRBV7-8 to TRBJ2-6, with 10 bases aligning to TRBD2. This CDR3 region has 18 residues. CDR1 is SGHVS, CDR2 FQNEAQ, per germline. The CDR3 sequence is CASSRGLAESSGANVLTF. For the CDR3, the DNA is TGCGCCAGCAGCCGCGGACTAGCGGAGAGCTCTGGGGCCAACGTCCTGACTTTC.

The chain combines TRBV7-6 with TRBJ2-7; a weak D match, TRBD2 (5 bases). The CDR3 has 14 amino acids. Trimming pared 6 bases from V and 3 bases from J, leaving 15 bases between. CDR1 and CDR2 from the germline V gene are SGHVS and FNYEAQ. CDR3 amino acids: CASRGSRDIYEQYF. CDR3 DNA: TGTGCCAGCAGGGGGAGTAGGGATATCTACGAGCAGTACTTC.

This clonotype was counted at least ten times. This chain joins TRBV19 and TRBJ1-5, with D unresolved. The CDR3 is 12 residues long. Trimming cost V 0 bases and J 7 bases, with 4 bases left between them. Germline CDR1 is LNHDA and CDR2 is SQIVND (reference sequence). CDR3 coding DNA: TGTGCCAGTAGTATAGAGGGGCAGCCCCAGCATTTT. It codes for CASSIEGQPQHF.

This clonotype was recorded at least ten times. The chain links TRBV19 to TRBJ1-1; tentative D call: TRBD1 (5 bases). Trimming stripped 6 bases from V and 0 bases from J, with 11 bases between. The CDR3 loop spans 14 amino acids. Germline V gene sequence: CDR1 LNHDA, CDR2 SQIVND (reference sequence). CDR3 residues: CASRAGHLNTEAFF. The CDR3 region has the DNA TGTGCCAGTAGGGCTGGACATCTGAACACTGAAGCTTTCTTT.

This clonotype was seen only a few times. The V and J genes are TRBV20-1 and TRBJ2-7; no reliable D call. The germline V gene has CDR1 DFQATT and CDR2 SNEGSKA (reference sequence). This CDR3 contains 11 residues. The CDR3 is CSLTGSYEQYF. The CDR3 nucleotides read TGCAGCTTAACTGGTTCCTACGAGCAGTACTTC.

V and J are TRBV7-6 and TRBJ1-3; unclear D gene. CDR1 is SGHVS, CDR2 FNYEAQ, per germline. Trimming took 4 bases from V and 7 from J, leaving 11 bases between them. This CDR3 spans 13 amino acids. This CDR3 reads CASSSGSTNTIYF. CDR3 DNA sequence: TGTGCCAGCAGCTCGGGCAGCACGAACACCATATATTTT.

The chain carries TRBV19 and TRBJ1-5; a weak D match, TRBD1 (6 bases). V dropped 7 bases and J dropped 6 bases, with 16 bases sitting between them. There are 14 residues in the CDR3. In germline, CDR1 is LNHDA, CDR2 SQIVND (reference sequence). CDR3 DNA sequence: TGTGCCAGTATCGGCGGGACACCACGTCAGCCCCAGCATTTT. This translates into CASIGGTPRQPQHF.

This clonotype appeared a few times. This sequence joins TRBV5-1 and TRBJ2-7, with 9 bases lining up with TRBD1. The CDR3 length is 14 residues. Germline CDR1 is SGHRS and CDR2 is YFSETQ. With 1 base clipped from V and 5 bases from J, the junction kept 4 bases outside the gene matches. DNA for the CDR3: TGCGCCAGCAGCTTGCCCGGGACAGGGAACGAGCAGTACTTC. Residues: CASSLPGTGNEQYF.